The 32 T cell receptor beta chains reported below all come from one sample, sequenced in a study of regulatory T cells in long-lasting Graves disease. In building TCR beta libraries, iRepertoire HTBI primers were used together with Arm-PCR of CDR3 regions. TCRdb itself ran the multiplex PCR reads through MiXCR, one entry per CDR3 protein. This sample yields over 500,000 distinct CDR3 sequences, of which roughly a sixth are seen a single time; around 12% belongs to the top ten. Time point indicated: newly diagnosed GD, antithyroid drugs for less than 3 months. PBMC RNA served as the TCR library source. The same sample was also used in a study of T cells in Graves' hyperthyroidism and ophthalmopathy.

The sequencing used peripheral blood mononuclear cells (PBMCs), collected at new diagnosis, from a patient treated with antithyroid drugs. These receptor sequences come from a man aged 18-30 years with Graves disease.

The chain has TRBV4-2 and TRBJ1-1; possible D gene TRBD1, 6 bases. V was cut by 0 bases and J by 5 bases, with 10 bases left in between. The CDR3 totals 14 residues. The germline V gene has CDR1 LGHNA and CDR2 YNFKEQ. CDR3 in amino acids: CASSQDGQGTEAFF. The CDR3 nucleotides are TGTGCCAGCAGCCAAGATGGTCAGGGGACTGAAGCTTTCTTT.

This sequence joins TRBV13 and TRBJ2-1, with TRBD2 identical over 13 bases. Looked up from germline, CDR1 is PRHDT and CDR2 is FYEKMQ (reference sequence). This CDR3 contains 16 residues. Trimming removed 8 bases from V and 3 bases from J; junction bases left unmatched: 7. CDR3: CASGTGLAGDYNEQFF. CDR3 nucleotides: TGTGCCAGCGGCACTGGACTAGCGGGAGACTACAATGAGCAGTTCTTC.

This clonotype was counted many times. This chain connects TRBV20-1 to TRBJ2-7, with 7 bases aligning to TRBD1. This CDR3 region has 14 residues. Germline V gene data show CDR1 as DFQATT and CDR2 as SNEGSKA (reference sequence). J lost 2 bases, V lost 5 bases, and 9 bases had no gene match. This chain's CDR3 is CSADPGTATYEQYF. CDR3 coding DNA: TGCAGTGCTGACCCCGGGACAGCTACCTACGAGCAGTACTTC.

This clonotype was counted only a few times. The chain carries TRBV24-1 and TRBJ1-2; 7 bases align to TRBD1. CDR1 and CDR2 (germline): KGHDR, SFDVKD. The CDR3 has 14 amino acids. Trimming removed 9 bases from V and 6 bases from J; junction bases left unmatched: 12. The CDR3 sequence: CATSRYRGTDGYTF. The CDR3 nucleotides read TGTGCCACCTCCCGGTACAGGGGAACGGATGGCTACACCTTC.

This clonotype occurred many times. The V gene is TRBV13, the J gene TRBJ2-7, with 10 bases identical to TRBD2. The CDR3 loop spans 16 amino acids. J lost 0 bases, V lost 5 bases, and 7 bases had no gene match. In germline, CDR1 is PRHDT, CDR2 FYEKMQ (reference sequence). This CDR3 reads CASSPGLAATSYEQYF. The CDR3 DNA reads as TGTGCCAGCAGCCCCGGACTAGCGGCCACCTCCTACGAGCAGTACTTC. Variable domain in full (rest from reference TRBV13 and TRBJ2-7): AAGVIQSPRHLIKEKRETATLKCYPIPRHDTVYWYQQGPGQDPQFLISFYEKMQSDKGSIPDRFSAQQFSDYHSELNMSSLELGDSALYFCASSPGLAATSYEQYFGPGTRLTVT.

The chain couples TRBV6-5 to TRBJ1-2; D is ambiguous. Trimming removed 2 bases at V and 5 bases at J, with 15 bases between. CDR1 and CDR2 from the germline V gene are MNHEY and SVGAGI. The CDR3 has 15 amino acids. The CDR3 region has the DNA TGTGCCAGCAGTTACGACACCTCTCTGGGGTATGGCTACACCTTC. Translated, it gives CASSYDTSLGYGYTF.

This clonotype was recorded at least ten times. The chain links TRBV24-1 to TRBJ2-1; 12 bases agree with TRBD1. The CDR3 spans 15 residues. Trimming took 4 bases from V and 7 from J; bases not matched to a gene: 4. Per the germline V gene, CDR1 is KGHDR and CDR2 is SFDVKD. CDR3 DNA: TGTGCCACCAGTGACCCGGGACAGGGGGCAAATGAGCAGTTCTTC. Encoded protein: CATSDPGQGANEQFF.

This clonotype was counted ten times or more. The chain is built from TRBV5-1 and TRBJ1-1; D not certain. The V and J ends lost 0 bases and 3 bases respectively, with 9 bases between them. This CDR3 is built from 14 residues. In germline, CDR1 is SGHRS, CDR2 YFSETQ. The CDR3 loop is CASSLVSRDTEAFF. Written as DNA, the CDR3 is TGCGCCAGCAGCTTGGTGTCGAGGGACACTGAAGCTTTCTTT.

This clonotype occurred many times. The chain recombines TRBV18 with TRBJ1-4; the D is unclear. With 3 bases removed from V and 0 bases from J, the gap between germline ends came to 8 bases. This CDR3 comprises 15 residues. CDR1 KGHSH and CDR2 LQKENI come from the germline V gene. The CDR3 sequence: CASSPGFATNEKLFF. In nucleotides, the CDR3 is TGTGCCAGCTCACCGGGGTTTGCAACTAATGAAAAACTGTTTTTT.

This clonotype was recorded many times. V gene TRBV3-1 combines with J gene TRBJ2-7, with 7 bases aligning to TRBD2. CDR1 LGHDT and CDR2 YNNKEL come from the germline V gene (reference sequence). Germline trimming cut 3 bases from V and 3 bases from J; bases unmatched to any gene: 11. The CDR3 sequence is 16 residues long. The CDR3 DNA sequence: TGTGCCAGCAGCCAGCCCTCTAGCGGAAGTGACTACGAGCAGTACTTC. Translation: CASSQPSSGSDYEQYF.

The chain carries TRBV2 and TRBJ2-3, with 8 bases that match TRBD2. Germline CDR1 reads SNHLY; CDR2 reads FYNNEI. After removal of 4 bases from V and 5 bases from J, the junction contained 8 bases not matched to a gene. The CDR3 contains 15 residues. CDR3 sequence reads: CASSGPERGIDTQYF. CDR3 DNA sequence: TGTGCCAGCAGTGGCCCCGAGCGGGGGATAGATACGCAGTATTTT.

This clonotype has a handful of counts. The chain couples TRBV27 to TRBJ2-7, with D possibly being TRBD2 (6 bases). Germline-derived CDR1 and CDR2 are MNHEY and SMNVEV (reference sequence). The CDR3 loop spans 12 amino acids. The germline V and J ends were trimmed by 6 bases and 7 bases, with 13 bases remaining between them. CDR3 amino acids: CASSYNGGEQYF. CDR3 nucleotides: TGTGCCAGCAGCTATAACGGGGGTGAGCAGTACTTC.

This rearrangement joins TRBV20-1 to TRBJ1-1; 7 bases agree with TRBD1. J lost 7 bases, V lost 5 bases, and 4 bases had no gene match. The germline gives CDR1 DFQATT, CDR2 SNEGSKA (reference sequence). The CDR3 extends over 11 amino acids. This CDR3 is CSAEQGYEAFF. In nucleotides, the CDR3 is TGCAGTGCTGAACAGGGGTATGAAGCTTTCTTT.

V usage is TRBV2 and J usage is TRBJ1-1, with D perhaps matching TRBD1 (5 bases). Germline lookup yields CDR1 SNHLY and CDR2 FYNNEI. Between the trimmed V and J ends, which lost 3 bases and 5 bases, there was a span of 10 bases. The CDR3 is 13 amino acids. The CDR3 protein is CASSDREGTEAFF. CDR3 bases: TGTGCCAGCAGTGACAGGGAGGGGACTGAAGCTTTCTTT. Looking up the rest from reference TRBV2 and TRBJ1-1 gives the full variable domain: EPEVTQTPSHQVTQMGQEVILRCVPISNHLYFYWYRQILGQKVEFLVSFYNNEISEKSEIFDDQFSVERPDGSNFTLKIRSTKLEDSAMYFCASSDREGTEAFFGQGTRLTVV.

This clonotype was picked up a small number of times. The gene calls are TRBV9 and TRBJ1-6; TRBD1 might be the D (5 bases). The germline V gene encodes CDR1 SGDLS and CDR2 YYNGEE. The CDR3 covers 15 residues. Trimming removed 3 bases at V and 10 bases at J, with 17 bases between. The CDR3 region has the DNA TGTGCCAGCAGCGCGGGGGACCCCTCCGGGTCACCCCTCCACTTT. Protein product: CASSAGDPSGSPLHF.

This clonotype appeared a single time. Its ends do not fully match the called genes, so a read error is possible. The V call is TRBV12-3 or TRBV12-4, the J call TRBJ2-2; TRBD1 might be the D (7 bases). The CDR3 loop spans 15 amino acids. CDR3 sequence (DNA): TGTGCCAGCAGTTTAGTAGGGGGCGACACCGGGGGGCTGTTTTTT. Amino acid sequence: CASSLVGGDTGGLFF.

This clonotype has ten or more counts. The chain links TRBV3-1 to TRBJ1-1; TRBD1 is a possible D gene (6 bases). This CDR3 is built from 15 residues. Trimming stripped 3 bases from V and 0 bases from J, with 11 bases between. The germline V gene encodes CDR1 LGHDT and CDR2 YNNKEL (reference sequence). In DNA form, the CDR3 reads TGTGCCAGCAGCCAGCCAGGGGAGTTGAACACTGAAGCTTTCTTT. Translated, it gives CASSQPGELNTEAFF.

This rearrangement joins TRBV20-1 to TRBJ1-5, with unresolved D. V lost 6 bases and J 3 bases, leaving 12 bases between the germline ends. From germline, CDR1 is DFQATT and CDR2 SNEGSKA (reference sequence). The CDR3 covers 13 residues. This CDR3 is CSADGLDNQPQHF. The CDR3 DNA is TGCAGTGCGGACGGACTGGACAATCAGCCCCAGCATTTT.

The V gene is TRBV12-3 or TRBV12-4, the J gene TRBJ2-1; TRBD2 aligns across 7 bases. Trimming removed 7 bases from V and 15 bases from J; junction bases left unmatched: 12. The CDR3 has 12 residues. CDR3 sequence (DNA): TGTGCCAGCAAATTAACTAGCGCCCACCCGTTCTTC. Translated, it gives CASKLTSAHPFF.

This clonotype was picked up many times. The chain links TRBV28 to TRBJ2-5, with 9 bases lining up with TRBD2. The CDR3 consists of 17 residues. V shed 4 bases and J 4 bases; nucleotides not matched to a gene: 13. The germline gives CDR1 MDHEN, CDR2 SYDVKM. Written as DNA, the CDR3 is TGTGCCAGCAGTTCCGACCCGGGCGGGAGGGCCTCAGAGACCCAGTACTTC. Translating gives CASSSDPGGRASETQYF.

This clonotype was detected a few times. V and J are TRBV3-1 and TRBJ1-2, with 7 bases identical to TRBD1. The CDR3 is 14 residues long. V lost 4 bases and J lost 6; bases outside the gene matches: 8. The germline gives CDR1 LGHDT, CDR2 YNNKEL (reference sequence). The CDR3 bases are TGTGCCAGCAGCCGGGAGGACAGGCGGGATGGCTACACCTTC. Protein: CASSREDRRDGYTF.

This clonotype has a count of ten or more. The rearrangement uses TRBV2 and TRBJ2-1, with D unclear. This CDR3 comprises 13 residues. In germline, CDR1 is SNHLY, CDR2 FYNNEI. The V and J ends lost 5 bases and 15 bases respectively, with 20 bases between them. The CDR3, as DNA: TGTGCCAGCAGTTTCTACCCCCTAGATTTGTCGTTCTTC. As protein: CASSFYPLDLSFF. The variable domain in full, with the rest retrieved from reference TRBV2 and TRBJ2-1, is EPEVTQTPSHQVTQMGQEVILRCVPISNHLYFYWYRQILGQKVEFLVSFYNNEISEKSEIFDDQFSVERPDGSNFTLKIRSTKLEDSAMYFCASSFYPLDLSFFGPGTRLTVL.

This clonotype was found many times. The chain employs TRBV5-1 and TRBJ2-5; possibly TRBD1 for D (5 bases). Trimming removed 1 base from V and 4 bases from J, with 11 bases in between. The CDR3 has 14 amino acids. Germline V gene sequence: CDR1 SGHRS, CDR2 YFSETQ. Here the CDR3 DNA reads TGCGCCAGCAGCTTGCAGGGCCTCAGAGAGACCCAGTACTTC. Its translation: CASSLQGLRETQYF.

The chain couples TRBV5-1 to TRBJ2-5, with D perhaps TRBD2 (5 bases). CDR3 length: 16 residues. CDR1 SGHRS and CDR2 YFSETQ come from the germline V gene. V shed 4 bases and J shed 5 bases, with 21 bases lying between them. CDR3 DNA sequence: TGCGCCAGCAGCCCTTCCTCAGCGAGAGGGCGGGAGACCCAGTACTTC. Residues: CASSPSSARGRETQYF.

The chain carries TRBV9 and TRBJ1-2; D call uncertain. Germline V gene lookup returns CDR1 SGDLS and CDR2 YYNGEE. The V and J ends lost 0 bases and 2 bases respectively, with 5 bases between them. The CDR3 totals 13 residues. The CDR3 here is CASSVAYNYGYTF. Written as DNA, the CDR3 is TGTGCCAGCAGCGTAGCCTACAACTATGGCTACACCTTC.

This clonotype has a handful of counts. The chain couples TRBV28 to TRBJ1-4; TRBD1 matches 11 bases. Looked up from germline, CDR1 is MDHEN and CDR2 is SYDVKM. The CDR3 extends over 14 amino acids. V was pared by 5 bases and J by 7 bases, with 3 bases of the junction left unmatched. DNA for the CDR3: TGTGCCAGCAGTGGGACAGGGGGGACTGAAAAACTGTTTTTT. Protein: CASSGTGGTEKLFF.

This clonotype occurred many times. V usage is TRBV10-3 and J usage is TRBJ2-3; unclear D gene. CDR3 length: 13 residues. Germline CDR1 reads ENHRY; CDR2 reads SYGVKD. V lost 0 bases to trimming and J lost 5 bases, with 6 bases between them. CDR3 amino acids: CAISESIVDTQYF. CDR3 coding DNA: TGTGCCATCAGTGAGTCAATTGTAGATACGCAGTATTTT.

This clonotype was counted many times. V usage is TRBV6-1 and J usage is TRBJ2-5; TRBD2 agrees at 15 bases. Germline CDR1 and CDR2: MNHNS and SASEGT. J lost 2 bases, V lost 10 bases, and 11 bases had no gene match. This CDR3 contains 17 residues. The CDR3 coding sequence is TGTGCCACTTCGCGGGGACTAGCGGGAGGATCACAAGAGACCCAGTACTTC. Its protein product is CATSRGLAGGSQETQYF.

This chain joins TRBV12-5 and TRBJ2-7; 9 bases align to TRBD1. Germline assignment: CDR1 LGHNT and CDR2 FRNRAP. V trimming: 7 bases; J trimming: 2 bases; junction bases outside the gene matches: 6. The CDR3 consists of 14 residues. The CDR3: CASVRTGAAYEQYF. In nucleotides, the CDR3 is TGTGCTAGTGTCAGGACAGGGGCGGCCTACGAGCAGTACTTC.

This clonotype was detected a few times. One end of the junction does not line up with germline, which may come from a read error. The genes are TRBV5-1 and TRBJ2-1, with 7 bases matching TRBD2. Per the germline V gene, CDR1 is SGHRS and CDR2 is YFSETQ. The CDR3 is 17 amino acids. The DNA of the CDR3 is TGCGCCAGCAGCTGGGGTACAGCGGGAAGCTCCTACAGTGAGCAGTTCTTC. This codes for CASSWGTAGSSYSEQFF.

This clonotype showed up many times. V is TRBV7-9 and J is TRBJ2-1, with TRBD2 matching over 8 bases. V shed 8 bases and J 7 bases; nucleotides not matched to a gene: 10. Germline assignment: CDR1 SEHNR and CDR2 FQNEAQ (reference sequence). CDR3 length: 14 residues. CDR3 sequence: CASVRGAGENEQFF. The CDR3 nucleotides are TGTGCCAGCGTACGGGGAGCGGGGGAGAATGAGCAGTTCTTC.

This clonotype was detected many times. The chain has TRBV9 and TRBJ2-1; 9 bases map to TRBD2. The V gene's germline CDR1 is SGDLS and CDR2 YYNGEE. The CDR3 is 15 amino acids. The V gene end was trimmed by 4 bases and the J gene end by 6 bases; junction bases not matched to a gene: 8. The CDR3 reads CASSTGTSRGNEQFF. DNA of the CDR3: TGTGCCAGCAGCACCGGGACTAGCAGGGGCAATGAGCAGTTCTTC.